Below are 21 T cell receptor beta chains sequenced from a single sample in a study of blood T cells in healthy people across ages. Primers used in a second PCR of about 6 to 11 cycles were a sample-barcoded 5' primer and a J-beta primer mix. MiXCR was run by TCRdb on the 5' RACE reads, yielding one entry per CDR3 protein. Here the sample spans roughly 1.5 million distinct CDR3 sequences, around 40% being singletons. Sequencing input: blood. The source is a woman younger than 35 in good health.

The chain couples TRBV12-3 or TRBV12-4 to TRBJ2-1, with D unresolved. The CDR3 sequence is 16 residues long. V shed 5 bases and J shed 5 bases, with 19 bases lying between them. The CDR3, as DNA: TGTGCCAGCAGTCCCTCTGGTCCCATGGCCCACAATGAGCAGTTCTTC. It yields the protein CASSPSGPMAHNEQFF.

This clonotype was seen only a few times. The germline gene is not matched at one end of the junction; a read error may be the cause. This chain joins TRBV27 and TRBJ2-7; D might be TRBD1 (6 bases). This CDR3 is built from 14 residues. CDR1 is MNHEY and CDR2 is SMNVEV in the germline V gene (reference sequence). Here the CDR3 reads CVSFAQGKLGEQYF. The DNA of the CDR3 is TGTGTCAGCTTCGCTCAGGGGAAATTGGGTGAGCAGTACTTC.

The gene calls are TRBV2 and TRBJ1-5; D gene uncertain. Germline lookup yields CDR1 SNHLY and CDR2 FYNNEI. The CDR3 contains 14 residues. Trimming removed 3 bases at V and 0 bases at J, with 6 bases between. DNA for the CDR3: TGTGCCAGCAGTGACAGGATTAGCAATCAGCCCCAGCATTTT. As protein: CASSDRISNQPQHF.

This clonotype was detected a few times. The gene calls are TRBV4-1 and TRBJ2-1, with TRBD2 matching 8 bases. The CDR3 contains 16 residues. The ends lost 0 bases at V and 5 bases at J; junction bases unmatched: 6. Germline V gene lookup returns CDR1 MGHRA and CDR2 YSYEKL. The CDR3 sequence is CASSQDLAGRHNEQFF. The CDR3 coding sequence is TGCGCCAGCAGCCAAGATTTAGCGGGGCGTCACAATGAGCAGTTCTTC.

In its sample, this clonotype was seen once. The chain is built from TRBV12-3 or TRBV12-4 and TRBJ2-3; D is ambiguous. V lost 2 bases to trimming and J lost 0 bases, with 12 bases between them. The CDR3 spans 16 residues. Here the CDR3 DNA reads TGTGCCAGCAGTTTAATCCCCAGAGCTAGCACAGATACGCAGTATTTT. Residues: CASSLIPRASTDTQYF.

The chain recombines TRBV27 with TRBJ2-1; no reliable D call. The germline CDR1 and CDR2 sequences are MNHEY and SMNVEV (reference sequence). The CDR3 is made up of 13 amino acids. The V end was cut by 7 bases, the J end by 10 bases, with 17 bases between. The CDR3 here is CASTETGSYEQFF. The CDR3 DNA follows: TGTGCCAGCACGGAGACCGGCTCCTACGAGCAGTTCTTC.

Only a few counts were recorded for this clonotype. The V gene is TRBV4-1, the J gene TRBJ2-1, with 12 nucleotides matching TRBD2. The trim removed 4 bases at V and 11 bases at J, leaving 12 bases unmatched. This CDR3 has 16 amino acids. Germline CDR1 MGHRA, CDR2 YSYEKL. The CDR3 loop reads CASSPDLAGGVQKQFF. The CDR3 region has the DNA TGCGCCAGCAGCCCAGACCTAGCGGGGGGGGTACAAAAGCAGTTCTTC.

Only a few counts were recorded for this clonotype. V and J are TRBV7-2 and TRBJ2-7; TRBD1 might be the D (5 bases). From germline, CDR1 is SGHTA and CDR2 FQGNSA. Trimming took off 0 bases at V and 6 bases at J, with 15 bases between the two ends. The CDR3 consists of 15 residues. CDR3 amino acids: CASSLAIQGSGEQYF. The CDR3 region has the DNA TGTGCCAGCAGCTTAGCGATCCAGGGATCAGGCGAGCAGTACTTC.

This clonotype was seen a handful of times. The chain recombines TRBV11-2 with TRBJ1-5; D not resolved. There are 13 residues in the CDR3. CDR1 is SGHAT and CDR2 is FQNNGV in the germline V gene. Trimming shortened V by 3 bases and J by 5 bases, and 8 bases separated the two germline ends. CDR3 amino acids: CASSLSLDQPQHF. The CDR3 DNA follows: TGTGCCAGCAGCTTGTCATTGGATCAGCCCCAGCATTTT. Complete variable domain (other parts from reference TRBV11-2 and TRBJ1-5): EAGVAQSPRYKIIEKRQSVAFWCNPISGHATLYWYQQILGQGPKLLIQFQNNGVVDDSQLPKDRFSAERLKGVDSTLKIQPAKLEDSAVYLCASSLSLDQPQHFGDGTRLSIL.

The chain is built from TRBV6-5 and TRBJ2-7; TRBD1 matches 8 bases. V lost 0 bases, J lost 3 bases, and 4 bases stayed unmatched. Germline loops: CDR1 MNHEY, CDR2 SVGAGI. The CDR3 totals 15 residues. The CDR3 sequence is CASSYSRGLVYEQYF. The CDR3 DNA is TGTGCCAGCAGTTACTCCAGGGGGCTGGTCTACGAGCAGTACTTC.

This chain links TRBV2 with TRBJ2-1; 9 bases agree with TRBD1. Unmatched junction bases numbered 12, after V lost 7 bases and J lost 5 bases. The CDR3 runs 16 residues. Looked up from germline, CDR1 is SNHLY and CDR2 is FYNNEI. The CDR3 DNA reads as TGTGCCAGCAAACCCGTCGGGACAGGGATCAACAATGAGCAGTTCTTC. This encodes CASKPVGTGINNEQFF. Filled out from reference TRBV2 and TRBJ2-1, the complete variable domain reads EPEVTQTPSHQVTQMGQEVILRCVPISNHLYFYWYRQILGQKVEFLVSFYNNEISEKSEIFDDQFSVERPDGSNFTLKIRSTKLEDSAMYFCASKPVGTGINNEQFFGPGTRLTVL.

This clonotype was recorded once. The rearrangement uses TRBV7-2 and TRBJ2-1, with a tentative D call TRBD1 (5 bases). Germline CDR1 and CDR2: SGHTA and FQGNSA. V lost 1 base, J lost 0 bases, and 10 bases lay in between. The CDR3 spans 16 residues. Here the CDR3 reads CASSLDRPSSYNEQFF. The CDR3 DNA is TGTGCCAGCAGCTTAGACAGGCCGAGCTCCTACAATGAGCAGTTCTTC.

V and J are TRBV29-1 and TRBJ2-3; 7 bases map to TRBD1. The germline V gene encodes CDR1 SQVTM and CDR2 ANQGSEA. CDR3 length: 12 amino acids. Unmatched junction bases numbered 7, after V lost 8 bases and J lost 5 bases. The CDR3 nucleotides read TGCAGCTCACATCCAGGGGGAGATACGCAGTATTTT. Translated, it gives CSSHPGGDTQYF.

CDR3 sequence (DNA): TGTGCCAGCAGCTTATTCACCGGGGATGGGTATCAGCCCCAGCATTTT. This encodes CASSLFTGDGYQPQHF. The V gene is TRBV7-9, the J gene TRBJ1-5, with D hard to call. With 2 bases removed from V and 5 bases from J, the gap between germline ends came to 16 bases. The CDR3 contains 16 residues. The V gene's germline CDR1 is SEHNR and CDR2 FQNEAQ (reference sequence).

The chain uses TRBV6-2 or TRBV6-3 and TRBJ2-7; D is unresolved. V was cut by 0 bases and J by 7 bases, with 16 bases left in between. This CDR3 has 15 residues. Germline CDR1 and CDR2: MNHEY and SVGEGT. Here the CDR3 reads CASSYSPPSYNEQYF. CDR3 in DNA: TGTGCCAGCAGTTACTCGCCCCCCTCTTACAATGAGCAGTACTTC.

The chain uses TRBV12-3 or TRBV12-4 and TRBJ2-1, with D possibly matching TRBD1 (5 bases). Trimming removed 4 bases at V and 1 base at J, with 11 bases between. The CDR3 consists of 15 residues. This CDR3 reads CASSSGIYSYNEQFF. The CDR3 DNA reads as TGTGCCAGCAGTTCAGGGATTTATTCCTACAATGAGCAGTTCTTC.

The chain has TRBV10-3 and TRBJ1-2; the D gene is possibly TRBD1 (5 bases). The CDR3 length is 14 residues. V was pared by 0 bases and J by 5 bases, with 10 bases between. The germline CDR1 and CDR2 sequences are ENHRY and SYGVKD. The CDR3 sequence: CAISESGAGYGYTF. As DNA, the CDR3 is TGTGCCATCAGTGAGTCTGGGGCGGGATATGGCTACACCTTC.

As DNA, the CDR3 is TGCAGTGCAACTTCGATAGCGGGAGGGCGGGAGACCCAGTTCTTC. Protein product: CSATSIAGGRETQFF. The chain links TRBV20-1 to TRBJ2-1; 11 bases are a match to TRBD2. The V gene's germline CDR1 is DFQATT and CDR2 SNEGSKA (reference sequence). Trimming took 6 bases from V and 13 from J; bases not matched to a gene: 17. The CDR3 sequence is 15 residues long.

This chain uses TRBV20-1 with TRBJ2-1; no clear D gene. The CDR3 sequence is 15 residues long. V shed 0 bases and J shed 3 bases, with 12 bases lying between them. Germline V gene sequence: CDR1 DFQATT, CDR2 SNEGSKA (reference sequence). Here the CDR3 reads CSARDRAVYYNEQFF. The CDR3 nucleotides are TGCAGTGCTAGAGATCGGGCGGTTTACTACAATGAGCAGTTCTTC.

This clonotype was counted only a few times. The chain uses TRBV10-3 and TRBJ2-1; D remains unclear. The germline V gene encodes CDR1 ENHRY and CDR2 SYGVKD. Trimming left V 3 bases short and J 4 bases short, with 4 bases between. The CDR3 length is 12 residues. CDR3 sequence: CAISDGYNEQFF. The CDR3 nucleotides are TGTGCCATCAGTGACGGATACAATGAGCAGTTCTTC.

This clonotype was counted a few times. The chain links TRBV28 to TRBJ2-5; 7 bases are shared with TRBD1. TRBJ2-7 matches the DNA end more closely, so the J call is doubtful. Germline CDR1 is MDHEN and CDR2 is SYDVKM. The CDR3 loop spans 13 amino acids. The CDR3 reads CASSFDRVSEQYF. CDR3 coding DNA: TGTGCCAGCAGTTTCGACAGGGTTTCCGAGCAGTACTTC.